The rows below give T cell receptor beta chains drawn from one sample of a study of T cell responses to AZD1222 COVID-19 vaccine. Repertoires were generated with immunoSEQ multiplex PCR, while TCRdb's copy carries only in-frame clones and drops some. Altogether roughly 120,000 clones are present, roughly nine tenths being singletons, with the ten largest covering 3.5% to 5%. The sequences come from peripheral blood, collected on day 0 of AZD1222 vaccination. These receptors came from an adult in good health. CDR3s include the opening cysteine and the closing phenylalanine or tryptophan. D genes are given only for firm matches. Some rows have no size entry. The others give once, few or many, or a class for an expanded clone.

d_call: .
v_call: TRBV7-6
clone_size: .
j_call: TRBJ1-4
cdr3_nt: TGTGCCAGCAGCTTAGCGGATCGTCCGGGGGAAAAACTGTTTTTT
cdr3_aa: CASSLADRPGEKLFF

d_call: .
v_call: TRBV5-1
clone_size: .
j_call: TRBJ1-1
cdr3_nt: TGCGCCAGCAGCTTCCAGGGCCTGAACACTGAAGCTTTCTTT
cdr3_aa: CASSFQGLNTEAFF

d_call: .
v_call: TRBV19
clone_size: .
j_call: TRBJ2-3
cdr3_nt: TGTGCCAGTACCAACCGACAGGCTAGCACAGATACGCAGTATTTT
cdr3_aa: CASTNRQASTDTQYF

d_call: TRBD2
v_call: TRBV18
clone_size: .
j_call: TRBJ2-3
cdr3_nt: TGTGCCAGCTCACCCCGCAGAGGACTAGCAGGCGATACGCAGTATTTT
cdr3_aa: CASSPRRGLAGDTQYF

d_call: .
v_call: TRBV19
clone_size: .
j_call: TRBJ1-1
cdr3_nt: TGTGCCAGTAGTATACGACGGGGATTAAACACTGAAGCTTTCTTT
cdr3_aa: CASSIRRGLNTEAFF

d_call: TRBD2
v_call: TRBV2
clone_size: .
j_call: TRBJ2-1
cdr3_nt: TGTGCCAGCAGTGGACTAGCGGGGAGCTCCTACAATGAGCAGTTCTTC
cdr3_aa: CASSGLAGSSYNEQFF

d_call: .
v_call: TRBV3-1/TRBV3-2
clone_size: .
j_call: TRBJ2-1
cdr3_nt: TGTGCCAGCAGCCAAGAGACTAGTTCCAATGAGCAGTTCTTC
cdr3_aa: CASSQETSSNEQFF

d_call: TRBD2
v_call: TRBV19
clone_size: .
j_call: TRBJ2-1
cdr3_nt: TGTGCCAGTCGGGCTAGCGGGAGTCCGAATGAGCAGTTCTTC
cdr3_aa: CASRASGSPNEQFF

d_call: TRBD1
v_call: TRBV7-9
clone_size: .
j_call: TRBJ2-6
cdr3_nt: TGTGCCAGCACCCACAGACAGGGAAGATTCGCCTCTGGGGCCAACGTCCTGACTTTC
cdr3_aa: CASTHRQGRFASGANVLTF

d_call: TRBD1
v_call: TRBV5-5
clone_size: .
j_call: TRBJ2-7
cdr3_nt: TGTGCCAGCAGCTTGGATGGGACAGTTTTCACCTACGAGCAGTACTTC
cdr3_aa: CASSLDGTVFTYEQYF

d_call: TRBD2
v_call: TRBV9
clone_size: .
j_call: TRBJ2-1
cdr3_nt: TGTGCCAGCAGCGTAGACCCTAGCGGGGTATATGAGCAGTTCTTC
cdr3_aa: CASSVDPSGVYEQFF

d_call: .
v_call: TRBV27
clone_size: .
j_call: TRBJ1-6
cdr3_nt: TGTGCCAGCAGTTTAACGGGCTCCTATAATTCACCCCTCCACTTT
cdr3_aa: CASSLTGSYNSPLHF

d_call: .
v_call: TRBV6-2/TRBV6-3
clone_size: .
j_call: TRBJ1-2
cdr3_nt: TGTGCCAGCAGTTACCCTCGGGGCGGAGGCTATGGCTACACCTTC
cdr3_aa: CASSYPRGGGYGYTF

d_call: TRBD2
v_call: TRBV7-8
clone_size: few
j_call: TRBJ2-5
cdr3_nt: TGTGCCAGCAGCAAAACCGGGACTAGCGGGTCCCAAGAGACCCAGTACTTC
cdr3_aa: CASSKTGTSGSQETQYF

d_call: TRBD1
v_call: TRBV6-5
clone_size: .
j_call: TRBJ1-1
cdr3_nt: TGTGCCAGCACCGGGACAGTGAACACTGAAGCTTTCTTT
cdr3_aa: CASTGTVNTEAFF

d_call: .
v_call: TRBV12-3/TRBV12-4
clone_size: .
j_call: TRBJ1-2
cdr3_nt: TGTGCCAGCAGGGGTCCCCATGGCTACACCTTC
cdr3_aa: CASRGPHGYTF

d_call: TRBD1
v_call: TRBV6-2/TRBV6-3
clone_size: .
j_call: TRBJ1-5
cdr3_nt: TGTGCCAGCAGCAAAGGACAGGGGTGGCCTCAGCCCCAGCATTTT
cdr3_aa: CASSKGQGWPQPQHF

d_call: .
v_call: TRBV28
clone_size: few
j_call: TRBJ1-2
cdr3_nt: TGTGCCAGCAGGCCGACAGGTTCTAACTATGGCTACACCTTC
cdr3_aa: CASRPTGSNYGYTF

d_call: TRBD2
v_call: TRBV2
clone_size: few
j_call: TRBJ2-3
cdr3_nt: TGTGCCAGCAGTGGGTGGGTAGCGGGCGGAGATACGCAGTATTTT
cdr3_aa: CASSGWVAGGDTQYF

d_call: .
v_call: TRBV28
clone_size: .
j_call: TRBJ1-2
cdr3_nt: TGTGCCGCACTCGGACACGTTTACGGGAAAAACTATGGCTACACCTTC
cdr3_aa: CAALGHVYGKNYGYTF

d_call: TRBD1
v_call: TRBV5-8
clone_size: .
j_call: TRBJ2-1
cdr3_nt: TGTGCCAGCAGCTTGACCGTGACAGGGAGCTCCTACAATGAGCAGTTCTTC
cdr3_aa: CASSLTVTGSSYNEQFF

d_call: TRBD1
v_call: TRBV19
clone_size: once
j_call: TRBJ1-5
cdr3_nt: TGTGCCAGTAGTATTGGGACAGGGGGCGCGGAAGGCCAGCCCCAGCATTTT
cdr3_aa: CASSIGTGGAEGQPQHF

d_call: .
v_call: TRBV19
clone_size: .
j_call: TRBJ1-3
cdr3_nt: TGTGCCAGTAGTCAACGAGGGGACCCTGGAAACACCATATATTTT
cdr3_aa: CASSQRGDPGNTIYF

d_call: TRBD1
v_call: TRBV30
clone_size: .
j_call: TRBJ1-3
cdr3_nt: TGTGCCTGGAGTACAGGGGAGTCGAACACCATATATTTT
cdr3_aa: CAWSTGESNTIYF

d_call: TRBD2
v_call: TRBV5-1
clone_size: .
j_call: TRBJ2-3
cdr3_nt: TGCGCCAGCAGGTATACTAGCGGGGGATACACAGATACGCAGTATTTT
cdr3_aa: CASRYTSGGYTDTQYF

d_call: TRBD1
v_call: TRBV11-2
clone_size: .
j_call: TRBJ2-1
cdr3_nt: TGTGCCAGCAGCTTCCGACAGGGAATCTCGACTACTGAGCAGTTCTTC
cdr3_aa: CASSFRQGISTTEQFF

d_call: .
v_call: TRBV18
clone_size: .
j_call: TRBJ1-4
cdr3_nt: TGTGCCAGCTCACCACCCGACAGAGCCACTAATGAAAAACTGTTTTTT
cdr3_aa: CASSPPDRATNEKLFF

d_call: .
v_call: TRBV27
clone_size: .
j_call: TRBJ1-3
cdr3_nt: TGTGCCAGCAGTTTCAGGCAGGGAAACACCATATATTTT
cdr3_aa: CASSFRQGNTIYF

d_call: TRBD1
v_call: TRBV6-5
clone_size: .
j_call: TRBJ2-3
cdr3_nt: TGTGCCAGCAGCTACGCCGGGACAGGGTCAGCAGATACGCAGTATTTT
cdr3_aa: CASSYAGTGSADTQYF

d_call: .
v_call: TRBV5-1
clone_size: .
j_call: TRBJ2-7
cdr3_nt: TGCGCCAGCAGCCCCAGACAGGTCCCGAGTGAGCAGTACTTC
cdr3_aa: CASSPRQVPSEQYF

d_call: .
v_call: TRBV18
clone_size: .
j_call: TRBJ2-3
cdr3_nt: TGTGCCAGCTCAAGGATAGCGAGTATGGCGGCAGATACGCAGTATTTT
cdr3_aa: CASSRIASMAADTQYF

d_call: .
v_call: TRBV6-5
clone_size: .
j_call: TRBJ1-2
cdr3_nt: TGTGCCAGCAGTTACTCGGCAACAAACTATGGCTACACCTTC
cdr3_aa: CASSYSATNYGYTF

d_call: .
v_call: TRBV28
clone_size: .
j_call: TRBJ1-2
cdr3_nt: TGTGCCAGCAGTTTACTAGGGTATGGCTACACCTTC
cdr3_aa: CASSLLGYGYTF

d_call: TRBD2
v_call: TRBV7-2
clone_size: .
j_call: TRBJ2-3
cdr3_nt: TGTGCCAGCAGCTTAGCCTCCGGTCTAGCGGGGGGTTCAGATACGCAGTATTTT
cdr3_aa: CASSLASGLAGGSDTQYF

d_call: .
v_call: TRBV19
clone_size: .
j_call: TRBJ2-1
cdr3_nt: TGTGCCAGCAGGACAGGGGGACTAGCAATCAATGAGCAGTTCTTC
cdr3_aa: CASRTGGLAINEQFF

d_call: TRBD2
v_call: TRBV19
clone_size: .
j_call: TRBJ2-7
cdr3_nt: TGTGCCAGTAGTTCGACGGGACTAGCAGGCTACGAGCAGTACTTC
cdr3_aa: CASSSTGLAGYEQYF

d_call: .
v_call: TRBV10-1
clone_size: .
j_call: TRBJ2-2
cdr3_nt: TGCGCCAGCAGTGAGTCGAGGGGGAACACCGGGGAGCTGTTTTTT
cdr3_aa: CASSESRGNTGELFF

d_call: TRBD1
v_call: TRBV28
clone_size: once
j_call: TRBJ2-7
cdr3_nt: TGTGCCAGCAGCCCCGCTGGGACAGGGTTAGCCGAGCAGTACTTC
cdr3_aa: CASSPAGTGLAEQYF

d_call: .
v_call: TRBV29-1
clone_size: .
j_call: TRBJ1-4
cdr3_nt: TGCAGCGTTGAGCTTGCGGGGACCACGGCGGGAAAACTGTTTTTT
cdr3_aa: CSVELAGTTAGKLFF

d_call: .
v_call: TRBV5-1
clone_size: .
j_call: TRBJ2-2
cdr3_nt: TGCGCCAGCAGCTTGGGGAGCGACACCGGGGAGCTGTTTTTT
cdr3_aa: CASSLGSDTGELFF

d_call: .
v_call: TRBV24-1
clone_size: once
j_call: TRBJ2-2
cdr3_nt: TGTGCCACCAGTGACCGGGGACGCACAATGAACACCGGGGAGCTGTTTTTT
cdr3_aa: CATSDRGRTMNTGELFF

d_call: TRBD1
v_call: TRBV6-5
clone_size: .
j_call: TRBJ1-5
cdr3_nt: TGTGCCAGCAGTTACTCGGGACAGATTAGCAATCAGCCCCAGCATTTT
cdr3_aa: CASSYSGQISNQPQHF

d_call: TRBD2
v_call: TRBV10-1
clone_size: .
j_call: TRBJ2-3
cdr3_nt: TGCGCCAGCAGTGACACTGGACTAGCGGGAGAAAGGGTATGGACAGATACGCAGTATTTT
cdr3_aa: CASSDTGLAGERVWTDTQYF

d_call: TRBD1
v_call: TRBV6-5
clone_size: few
j_call: TRBJ1-4
cdr3_nt: TGTGCCAGCAGTCCTGGGACAGGGGGCAATGAAAAACTGTTTTTT
cdr3_aa: CASSPGTGGNEKLFF

d_call: .
v_call: TRBV4-1
clone_size: .
j_call: TRBJ2-7
cdr3_nt: TGCGCCAGCAGCCGCCGGGACAAATCCTACGAGCAGTACTTC
cdr3_aa: CASSRRDKSYEQYF

d_call: TRBD2
v_call: TRBV2
clone_size: .
j_call: TRBJ2-5
cdr3_nt: TGTGCCAGCAGTGTCCAGCGGGGGGCGGAGACCCAGTACTTC
cdr3_aa: CASSVQRGAETQYF